These T cell receptor beta chains were read from a single sample in a study of T cells expressing NK-cell markers. TCRdb reprocessed the 5' RACE reads and stores each CDR3 protein as one record, lacking DNA. This sample carries approximately 550,000 distinct CDR3 sequences, with 3% to 4.5% going to the ten biggest clones. Sequencing input: blood T cells: a sorted CD56 or NKG2C T cell subset, CD4+ or CD8+ T cells, or bulk PBMC T cells (not recorded which). Every receptor here comes from a man younger than 30 in good health. Each CDR3 is given with its conserved first and last residue. Each record gives: CDR3 protein, J gene, V gene.

CASRPTRLAGDTQYF	TRBJ2-3	TRBV6-1
CASSLPIAGDNEQFF	TRBJ2-1	TRBV5-1
CSARPGTLNEQFF	TRBJ2-1	TRBV20-1
CASSLSMDSGLFF	TRBJ1-4	TRBV27
CASSPGGEVIGELFF	TRBJ2-2	TRBV5-1
CASSPQGLGTEAFF	TRBJ1-1	TRBV18
CASSSHGTAEQETQYF	TRBJ2-5	TRBV7-8
CASSPGLARQYF	TRBJ2-3	TRBV12-3/TRBV12-4
CASSLELALPNEQFF	TRBJ2-1	TRBV5-1
CSVGLAEVSYNEQFF	TRBJ2-1	TRBV29-1
CASTKPLTMNEQFF	TRBJ2-1	TRBV7-9
CASSLEGAMRGYTF	TRBJ1-2	TRBV7-9
CASSQSLDLYYEQYF	TRBJ2-7	TRBV4-2
CASSPAGPPDGELFF	TRBJ2-2	TRBV7-3
CARTRDGLAGSYNEQFF	TRBJ2-1	TRBV2
CASSVLSPDEQYF	TRBJ2-7	TRBV12-3/TRBV12-4
CAIKGRADYGYTF	TRBJ1-2	TRBV10-3
CASSSDPGLAGLNEQFF	TRBJ2-1	TRBV5-6
CASSSNRLARYEQFF	TRBJ2-1	TRBV27
CSGGPSRDTQYF	TRBJ2-3	TRBV29-1
CASSSVNQRGHEQFF	TRBJ2-1	TRBV12-3/TRBV12-4
CASSSPDRTDTQYF	TRBJ2-3	TRBV13
CASTIGQPQPQHF	TRBJ1-5	TRBV6-6
CASSTGVVRAEEETQYF	TRBJ2-5	TRBV28
CASSIVGLAVSWEYKQFF	TRBJ2-1	TRBV2
CASSPGGTGLQETQYF	TRBJ2-5	TRBV7-7
CASSWDSRAPSSDTQYF	TRBJ2-3	TRBV5-1
CSARDPPREGLVPFF	TRBJ2-1	TRBV20-1
CASSIGLAVTSSYNEQFF	TRBJ2-1	TRBV5-1
CASSYLPAGTYNEQFF	TRBJ2-1	TRBV6-5
CATSRTPPVVPYEQYF	TRBJ2-7	TRBV15
CASSFNLGTGLAKNIQYF	TRBJ2-4	TRBV12-3/TRBV12-4
CASSPGLAPYEQYF	TRBJ2-7	TRBV18
CASSVTGTGDVWYQETQYF	TRBJ2-5	TRBV7-9
CASSPGVRGDTEAFF	TRBJ1-1	TRBV5-1
CASSPPEGLRLEQFF	TRBJ2-1	TRBV18
CSVAGLAGESYNEQFF	TRBJ2-1	TRBV29-1
CSATVDNYGYTF	TRBJ1-2	TRBV29-1
CASSPIEGAGQPQHF	TRBJ1-5	TRBV4-3
CASSLGHRTSGRYNEQFF	TRBJ2-1	TRBV5-1
CSARGWDNEQFF	TRBJ2-1	TRBV29-1
CACSGLSNTGELFF	TRBJ2-2	TRBV30
CATSDFVDTQYF	TRBJ2-3	TRBV24-1
CASSPRRGPGDEQFF	TRBJ2-1	TRBV12-3/TRBV12-4
CASSGTDRYEQYF	TRBJ2-7	TRBV18
CASSLTQGGIGSDTQYF	TRBJ2-3	TRBV7-3
CAWSTGPMQYF	TRBJ2-3	TRBV30
CAISGGQGRDSPLHF	TRBJ1-6	TRBV10-3
CAISESRGDTQYF	TRBJ2-3	TRBV10-3
CAISEAEEGTQYF	TRBJ2-5	TRBV10-3
CASSMTDSDTQYF	TRBJ2-3	TRBV10-1
CASSSDSNSNQPQHF	TRBJ1-5	TRBV4-2
CASSTRDRLGRTEAFF	TRBJ1-1	TRBV6-5
CSAVIGLEKYNEQFF	TRBJ2-1	TRBV29-1
CASSSAMPPSGSQYF	TRBJ2-3	TRBV6-1
CASSQILLRGEGYTF	TRBJ1-2	TRBV18
CSVKSNRDRNTEAFF	TRBJ1-1	TRBV29-1
CATRLAGGFSDTQYF	TRBJ2-3	TRBV15
CASSLSSTGELFF	TRBJ2-2	TRBV7-3